What follows are 5 T cell receptor beta chains derived from one specimen sequenced in a study of cytomegalovirus exposure and HLA in healthy donors (dated by TCRdb to about 2017). Receptor amplification or capture employed the immunoSEQ multiplex PCR assay. For the multiplex PCR, a mixture combining 60 forward primers for TCR Vbeta segments and 13 reverse primers for TCR Jbeta segments was used. This is the immuneACCESS table as TCRdb keeps it, with only in-frame sequences that have V and J called. A part of the clones is gone; compared with another copy, unresolved V genes explain less than half, and the rest is unexplained. Counted in this sample were around 150,000 clones; around four fifths of them appeared once. Over 2% of the sample is taken by the ten largest. Sequencing was done on a sample of PBMCs. These receptor sequences come from a female donor in good health and CMV-seronegative.

Concerning this clone itself: Other DNA variants within this sample encode the same CDR3. This sequence joins TRBV6-6 and TRBJ2-7; 7 bases map to TRBD1. The length of the CDR3 is 14 residues. Trimming at V came to 2 bases and at J to 4 bases, leaving 5 bases not matched to a gene. The germline CDR1 and CDR2 sequences are MNHNY and SVGAGI (reference sequence). The CDR3 protein is CASSYPGTAYEQYF. The CDR3 DNA reads as TGTGCCAGCAGTTACCCCGGGACAGCTTACGAGCAGTACTTC.

The gene calls are TRBV30 and TRBJ1-6, with D uncertain. Germline V gives CDR1 GTSNPN, CDR2 SVGIG (reference sequence). The V gene lost 8 bases and the J gene lost 0 bases, with 8 bases spanning the gap. The CDR3 totals 13 residues. The CDR3 DNA sequence: TGTGCCGTGGGGAGCTCCTATAATTCACCCCTCCACTTT. This sequence encodes CAVGSSYNSPLHF.

The gene calls are TRBV5-1 and TRBJ2-5, with 7 bases aligning to TRBD1. The germline CDR1 and CDR2 sequences are SGHRS and YFSETQ. Unmatched junction bases numbered 12, after V lost 2 bases and J lost 5 bases. This CDR3 is 16 amino acids long. DNA for the CDR3: TGCGCCAGCAGCTTCACCCGACAGGGCCGTGGGGAGACCCAGTACTTC. Protein: CASSFTRQGRGETQYF.

V gene TRBV29-1 combines with J gene TRBJ2-7; maybe TRBD1 (6 bases). Trimming stripped 6 bases from V and 5 bases from J, with 14 bases between. Germline V gene sequence: CDR1 SQVTM, CDR2 ANQGSEA. The CDR3 has 12 amino acids. CDR3 sequence reads: CSVDQGLDEQYF. CDR3 DNA: TGCAGCGTGGACCAGGGGCTGGACGAGCAGTACTTC.

The V call is TRBV25-1, the J call TRBJ1-4; no firm D call. This CDR3 region has 13 residues. Trimming cost V 7 bases and J 3 bases, with 9 bases left between them. Germline CDR1 is MGHDK and CDR2 is SYGVNS. The CDR3 bases are TGTGCCAGCATGCGCGCCGCTAATGAAAAACTGTTTTTT. It encodes CASMRAANEKLFF.